This TCR beta chain was recorded in a study of blood T cell repertoires in COVID-19. In the original workflow: Reference gene primers were amplified, and this amplification served to estimate nucleated cell counts. Generated by immunoSEQ multiplex PCR, the TCRdb table keeps only in-frame clones and is missing some. V, J and clone size are those of that table, while D and trimming were read from the DNA. The sample shows nearly 90,000 clones, about nine tenths of them seen only once. CDR1 is LGHNA and CDR2 is YSLEER in the germline V gene. Trimming pared 1 base from V and 7 bases from J, leaving 16 bases between. The CDR3 runs 16 residues.

The origin of this receptor is a man between 18 and 35 years old with COVID-19, enrolled during active disease. J is TRBJ2-2 and V is TRBV4-3; D gene unclear. Sequencing was carried out using peripheral blood. Written as DNA, the CDR3 is TGCGCCAGCAGCCAAGTTTGGCTAGTATCGGACGGGGAGCTGTTTTTT. It codes for CASSQVWLVSDGELFF.